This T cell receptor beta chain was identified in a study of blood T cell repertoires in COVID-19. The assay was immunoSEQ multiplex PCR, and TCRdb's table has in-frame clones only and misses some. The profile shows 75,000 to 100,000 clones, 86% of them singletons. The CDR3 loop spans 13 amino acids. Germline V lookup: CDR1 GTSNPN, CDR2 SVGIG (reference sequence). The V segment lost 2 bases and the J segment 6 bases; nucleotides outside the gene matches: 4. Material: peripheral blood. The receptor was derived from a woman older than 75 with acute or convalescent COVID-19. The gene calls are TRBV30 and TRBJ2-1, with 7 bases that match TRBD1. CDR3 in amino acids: CAWSNSGGNEQFF. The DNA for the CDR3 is TGTGCCTGGAGTAATTCAGGGGGCAATGAGCAGTTCTTC.